The entry below gives a single T cell receptor (beta chain) sequence along with its context. The CDR3 has 19 residues. Under the authors' procedure: For nucleated cells, counts were estimated from reference gene primer amplification. TCRdb keeps only in-frame clones here, not all; method: immunoSEQ multiplex PCR. V and J calls and clone size are as listed in that table; D and trimming were resolved from the DNA. This table has about 470,000 clones, roughly 90% appearing once. The record originates from a study of blood T cell repertoires in COVID-19. For the study at large: Some COVID-19 samples were acute and others convalescent; all came from the United States, Italy and Spain.

All enrollees were roughly 18 to 95 years old and from approximately 25 US areas. The study assigned cohorts using participant-reported clinical history. The TCR comes from a woman aged 18-29 years who had recovered from COVID-19. The material sequenced was PBMCs or T cells enriched from blood (not recorded which). The chain links TRBV21-1 to TRBJ2-6; the table's D call, TRBD1, was not checked against the DNA. TRBV21-1 is given as a pseudogene. The CDR3 DNA reads TGTGCCAGCAGCAAACTGGCCGGGACAGGGGATCCTGGGGCCAACGTCCTGACTTTC. Its protein product is CASSKLAGTGDPGANVLTF.